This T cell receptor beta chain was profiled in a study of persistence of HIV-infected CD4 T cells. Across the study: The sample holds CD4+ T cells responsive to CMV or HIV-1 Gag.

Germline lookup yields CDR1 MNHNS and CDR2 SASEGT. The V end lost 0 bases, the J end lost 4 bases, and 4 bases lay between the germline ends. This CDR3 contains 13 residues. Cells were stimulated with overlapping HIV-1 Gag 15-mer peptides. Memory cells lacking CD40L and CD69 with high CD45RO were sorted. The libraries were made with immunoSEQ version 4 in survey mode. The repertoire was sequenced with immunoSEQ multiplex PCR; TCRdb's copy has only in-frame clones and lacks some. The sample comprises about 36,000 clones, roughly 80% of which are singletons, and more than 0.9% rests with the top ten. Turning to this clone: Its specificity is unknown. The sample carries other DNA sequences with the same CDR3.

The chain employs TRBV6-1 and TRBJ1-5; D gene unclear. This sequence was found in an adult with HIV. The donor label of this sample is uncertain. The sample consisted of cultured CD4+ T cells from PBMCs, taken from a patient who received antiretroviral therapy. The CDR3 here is CASSEARNQPQHF. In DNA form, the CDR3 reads TGTGCCAGCAGTGAAGCTCGGAATCAGCCCCAGCATTTT.